The T cell receptor beta chain under discussion was sequenced for a study of cytomegalovirus exposure and HLA in healthy donors. 13 Jbeta primers and 60 Vbeta primers were used for the PCR. Assay: immunoSEQ multiplex PCR; the TCRdb copy retains only in-frame clones and omits some. The sample lists about 120,000 clones, about 86% occurring once. Turning to this clone: Its antigen is currently unknown.

Germline V gives CDR1 MGHRA, CDR2 YSYEKL. Trimming took off 1 base at V and 7 bases at J, with 7 bases between the two ends. This CDR3 spans 13 amino acids. Study-level findings and limits: Of the V segments, some could not be distinguished, including TRBV6-2 and TRBV6-3, and were excluded.

The gene calls are TRBV4-1 and TRBJ1-4; no firm D call. The receptor was isolated from a woman in her 30s in good health and CMV-seronegative. The specimen sequenced was PBMCs. CDR3 residues: CASSQVSGEKLFF. Here the CDR3 DNA reads TGCGCCAGCAGCCAAGTCTCGGGTGAAAAACTGTTTTTT.